This T cell receptor beta chain was captured in a study of T cells in Graves' hyperthyroidism and ophthalmopathy (dated by TCRdb to between 2018 and 2021). About the study as a whole: Peripheral blood samples were taken at initial diagnosis, before any treatment was given. Prospective prediction of ophthalmopathy was tested in an independent validation cohort consisting of 18 to 20 hyperthyroidism patients and around 16 patients who later progressed to ophthalmopathy. A discovery cohort of around 98 patients, fewer than 50 with Graves' ophthalmopathy and approximately 57 with stable Graves' hyperthyroidism, was used to find distinguishing TCR V-J signatures. Once sampling was done, hyperthyroidism patients were given methimazole at a starting dose of 30 mg daily, whereas ophthalmopathy patients were given high-dose intravenous methylprednisolone. The paper describes TCR Vbeta CDR3 sequencing of 140 or so peripheral blood samples, made up of 43 ophthalmopathy patients, around 78 hyperthyroidism patients and about 17 progressor patients. For training and testing, the 80 to 100 patients in the discovery cohort were randomly divided in a 7:3 ratio. Thyroid tissue and blood T-cell repertoires from more than 5 Graves' hyperthyroidism patients were also compared in the study. The full study reports these points: In cross-validation, a model built on a 13 V-J signature told ophthalmopathy apart from stable hyperthyroidism with over 85% sensitivity and about 81% specificity, and in testing the same model reached 80%/75%. Blood samples also contained most of the expanded thyroid clonotypes (frequency above 0.001), which suggests that blood repertoires may reflect thyroid immune responses. During validation, the model predicted progression to ophthalmopathy a median of approximately 6.5 months ahead of onset, with almost 71% sensitivity and 72.22% specificity. No statistical method was used to set the sample size in advance, and investigators knew the group allocation.

Moderately to severely active disease, a Clinical Activity Score of at least 3, a NOSPECS grade of at least 4, and a duration under 3 months were present in ophthalmopathy patients. The study excluded patients with uncontrolled infections, other autoimmune diseases, pregnancy or lactation. Diagnoses were established on the basis of clinical symptoms, serum thyroxine and TRAb, thyroid ultrasound, and orbital computed tomography. PBMCs were separated from roughly 10 ml of fresh peripheral blood using Ficoll-Paque density gradient centrifugation. Trizol reagent was used to extract total RNA, and RNA quality was then checked on an Agilent 2100 Bioanalyzer. Comment on this clonotype: Its antigen specificity is not known. Per-nucleotide qualities are absent, and no much larger clonotype sits a single base away.

TCR beta CDR3 regions were amplified from RNA transcripts. The TCR CDR3 was subjected to a first round of RT-PCR using the HTBI primer set and the Qiagen OneStep RT-PCR kit. Libraries were constructed in a second round of multiplex PCR, after which size selection and purification were performed. Sequencing of the libraries was done on an Illumina HiSeq2000 using paired-end 100 bp reads. On the authors' methods: SOAPnuke was used to process the raw data, removing reads that contained adapters or uncalled bases, had a mean Phred below 15, or lacked an exact match to the constant primer or identifier. COPE v1.2.5 was used to merge the high-quality paired reads, and each unique nucleotide sequence was defined as a clonotype. MiTCR v1.1 was used to align the clonotypes against IMGT TRBV, TRBD and TRBJ reference segments. Only V-J combinations with frequency above 0.0001, covering approximately 99% of repertoires, were analysed. The TCS score was defined as the ratio of F50 (clonal expansion) to E x V (chaos), calculated using BLOSUM62-based TCRdist between CDR3 peptides within each V-J. Welch's t-statistics and random forest reduced 450 to 600 V-J features to 13, which were used in a naive Bayes classifier (R e1071). The raw public reads went through TCRdb reprocessing: fastp at Q25, MiXCR clone calling, in-frame beta chains kept. Rows are unified per CDR3 protein, each entry keeping the most common DNA and genes. TCRdb, not the authors, supplied the V and J calls. The sample table lists about 600,000 distinct CDR3 sequences, about a sixth of them with a count of one. The top ten constitute roughly 3.4% of the sample.

Source material: blood. This receptor was taken from a woman aged 40 to 49 with Graves' ophthalmopathy.

The nucleotides read TGTGCCAGCAAACTACTAGCGGGAACAGAGACCCAGTACTTC. It specifies CASKLLAGTETQYF. The receptor chain draws on TRBV27 and TRBJ2-5; the central 10 bases match TRBD2. From the germline V gene (reference sequence), CDR1 is MNHEY and CDR2 is SMNVEV. Reading from cysteine to phenylalanine, the CDR3 counts 14 amino acids. CDR3 DNA is the only sequence kept; it has 42 bases, read in frame from the first base. Germline trimming amounts to 7 bases on V and 4 bases on J, with 6 as the count of junction bases outside the gene matches.